The 18 T cell receptor beta chains below were found in one sample sequenced in a study of Ad26.COV2.S vaccination and SARS-CoV-2 variants (dated by TCRdb to the early 2020s). In light of the paper, this sample's treatment or condition label describes: roughly 18 received Ad26.COV2.S at low or high dose, single or two shots; about 5 received placebo; per-sample allocation not given. Repertoires of vaccine and placebo recipients were sequenced from samples taken on day 63 after the first injection. The library came from the immunoSEQ multiplex PCR assay. Imported from immuneACCESS, the table was reduced by TCRdb to in-frame sequences with V and J called. These copies leave out some clones; in studies compared against another copy, an unresolved V gene accounts for under half, and the cause of the remainder is not known. Counted in this sample were 350,000 to 500,000 clones; around 90% of them appeared once. Roughly 3.9% of the sample comes from the top ten.

Source: peripheral blood, taken in a trial of Ad26.COV2.S vaccine versus placebo. These receptors all come from a person between 18 and 59 years old who received the Ad26.COV2.S COVID-19 vaccine or a placebo.

The gene calls are TRBV6-6 and TRBJ2-2; 7 bases agree with TRBD2. With 5 bases clipped from V and 6 bases from J, the junction kept 6 bases outside the gene matches. This CDR3 spans 14 amino acids. Germline V CDR1 and CDR2: MNHNY, SVGAGI (reference sequence). CDR3 residues: CASSGGSGSGELFF. The CDR3 coding sequence is TGTGCCAGCAGTGGCGGGAGTGGATCCGGGGAGCTGTTTTTT.

This clone was recorded once. This rearrangement joins TRBV13 to TRBJ2-7; TRBD2 agrees at 13 bases. With 2 bases clipped from V and 4 bases from J, the junction kept 11 bases outside the gene matches. Germline CDR1 reads PRHDT; CDR2 reads FYEKMQ (reference sequence). The CDR3 length is 18 residues. The CDR3 sequence is CASSLRGTSGNNGYEQYF. CDR3 bases: TGTGCCAGCAGCTTACGCGGGACTAGCGGGAATAACGGGTACGAGCAGTACTTC.

The V gene is TRBV9, the J gene TRBJ2-7; 8 nucleotides match TRBD1. The CDR3 contains 13 residues. With 0 bases clipped from V and 5 bases from J, the junction kept 1 base outside the gene matches. Germline-derived CDR1 and CDR2 are SGDLS and YYNGEE. This CDR3 is CASSVDRGNEQYF. CDR3 in DNA: TGTGCCAGCAGCGTAGACAGGGGGAACGAGCAGTACTTC.

This clone was seen only a few times. V usage is TRBV28 and J usage is TRBJ2-3, with D unresolved. The germline V gene has CDR1 MDHEN and CDR2 SYDVKM. V was pared by 2 bases and J by 2 bases, with 5 bases between. The CDR3 runs to 13 residues. CDR3 sequence reads: CASSLDLTDTQYF. As DNA, the CDR3 is TGTGCCAGCAGTTTAGACCTCACAGATACGCAGTATTTT. The whole variable domain, filled in from reference TRBV28 and TRBJ2-3, reads DVKVTQSSRYLVKRTGEKVFLECVQDMDHENMFWYRQDPGLGLRLIYFSYDVKMKEKGDIPEGYSVSREKKERFSLILESASTNQTSMYLCASSLDLTDTQYFGPGTRLTVL.

The DNA of the CDR3 is TGTGCCAGTAGTGTGGGACTAGCGGCGGTTCAAGAGACCCAGTACTTC. Protein product: CASSVGLAAVQETQYF. The rearrangement joins TRBV19 to TRBJ2-5; 11 nucleotides match TRBD2. In germline, CDR1 is LNHDA, CDR2 SQIVND (reference sequence). The trim removed 5 bases at V and 2 bases at J, leaving 7 bases unmatched. This CDR3 comprises 16 residues.

J is TRBJ2-7 and V is TRBV29-1, with 9 bases that match TRBD1. The germline V gene encodes CDR1 SQVTM and CDR2 ANQGSEA. The length of the CDR3 is 15 residues. With V trimmed by 4 bases and J by 5 bases, 12 bases remained unmatched. The CDR3 nucleotides are TGCAGCGTTGGGGTTCCGGGACAGGGAAGCCACGAGCAGTACTTC. Its translation is CSVGVPGQGSHEQYF.

The chain carries TRBV19 and TRBJ2-1; 11 bases match TRBD2. V lost 7 bases to trimming and J lost 3 bases; unmatched junction nucleotides: 14. CDR1 and CDR2 from the germline V gene are LNHDA and SQIVND (reference sequence). This CDR3 has 18 amino acids. The CDR3, as DNA: TGTGCCAGTACCCCACTAGCGGGAGCCTTGGGGTACTACAATGAGCAGTTCTTC. Translation gives CASTPLAGALGYYNEQFF.

The rearrangement uses TRBV7-3 and TRBJ2-3; D is perhaps TRBD1 or TRBD2 (5 bases each). The CDR3 extends over 19 amino acids. The germline V gene has CDR1 SGHTA and CDR2 FQGTGA. Between the trimmed V and J ends, which lost 5 bases and 1 base, there was a span of 25 bases. CDR3 sequence: CASSPMGRGGNWGTDTQYF. The CDR3 DNA sequence: TGTGCCAGCAGCCCCATGGGGCGCGGAGGAAATTGGGGCACAGATACGCAGTATTTT.

V usage is TRBV9 and J usage is TRBJ2-5, with 9 bases identical to TRBD2. The CDR3 is made up of 16 amino acids. CDR1 and CDR2 (germline): SGDLS, YYNGEE. After removal of 0 bases from V and 9 bases from J, the junction contained 12 bases not matched to a gene. Here the CDR3 DNA reads TGTGCCAGCAGCGTAGCCCCCGGGACTAGCATGGATGCCCAGTACTTC. It translates to CASSVAPGTSMDAQYF.

About this clone itself: An end of the junction does not agree with germline; a read error may underlie this. V usage is TRBV7-9 and J usage is TRBJ2-7, with D perhaps matching TRBD1 (6 bases). The CDR3 runs 13 residues. Germline V gives CDR1 SEHNR, CDR2 FQNEAQ (reference sequence). The CDR3 nucleotides read TGTGCCAGCAGCTTAACCGACAGGCCCACGCCGGACTTC. It is translated as CASSLTDRPTPDF.

CDR3 in DNA: TGTGCCAGCAGTCCACCCGGGACGCCGGAGACCCAGTACTTC. As protein: CASSPPGTPETQYF. The J gene is TRBJ2-5, the V gene TRBV6-1; D is perhaps TRBD1 or TRBD2 (5 bases each). Trimming removed 5 bases from V and 5 bases from J, with 15 bases in between. Germline loops: CDR1 MNHNS, CDR2 SASEGT. The CDR3 is 14 amino acids.

The chain employs TRBV7-2 and TRBJ2-1; D call uncertain. There are 16 residues in the CDR3. Per the germline V gene, CDR1 is SGHTA and CDR2 is FQGNSA. Trimming took off 1 base at V and 4 bases at J, with 14 bases between the two ends. The CDR3 protein is CASSLVSRGSYNEQFF. The CDR3 region has the DNA TGTGCCAGCAGCTTAGTCTCTCGCGGCTCATACAATGAGCAGTTCTTC. Filled out from reference TRBV7-2 and TRBJ2-1, the complete variable domain reads GAGVSQSPSNKVTEKGKDVELRCDPISGHTALYWYRQSLGQGLEFLIYFQGNSAPDKSGLPSDRFSAERTGGSVSTLTIQRTQQEDSAVYLCASSLVSRGSYNEQFFGPGTRLTVL.

The chain has TRBV3-1 (or the pseudogene TRBV3-2) and TRBJ2-1; 7 bases line up with TRBD2. There are 15 residues in the CDR3. The ends lost 1 base at V and 6 bases at J; junction bases unmatched: 6. Germline assignment: CDR1 LGHDT and CDR2 YNNKEL (reference sequence). Written as DNA, the CDR3 is TGTGCCAGCAGCCAAGGGGGGGGACTTGTCAATGAGCAGTTCTTC. Its translation is CASSQGGGLVNEQFF.

The chain uses TRBV27 and TRBJ2-6; 9 bases fit TRBD1. There are 18 residues in the CDR3. Trimming cost V 4 bases and J 1 base; bases outside gene matches: 8. Germline V gene sequence: CDR1 MNHEY, CDR2 SMNVEV (reference sequence). Here the CDR3 DNA reads TGTGCCAGCAGTTCCAAACAGGGGGCCATATCTGGGGCCAACGTCCTGACTTTC. Its protein product is CASSSKQGAISGANVLTF.

The CDR3 reads CAWSTDGPYEQYF. CDR3 bases: TGTGCCTGGAGTACTGACGGACCCTACGAGCAGTACTTC. The rearrangement links TRBV30 to TRBJ2-7; D not resolved. CDR3 size: 13 residues. CDR1 is GTSNPN and CDR2 is SVGIG in the germline V gene (reference sequence). V dropped 2 bases and J dropped 2 bases, with 10 bases sitting between them.

J is TRBJ1-1 and V is TRBV28; a weak D match, TRBD1 (5 bases). Germline V gene data show CDR1 as MDHEN and CDR2 as SYDVKM. The CDR3 consists of 14 residues. V dropped 8 bases and J dropped 6 bases, with 19 bases sitting between them. The CDR3 protein is CASDGDLGESEAFF. CDR3 DNA: TGTGCCAGCGACGGCGACCTGGGGGAGTCTGAAGCTTTCTTT.

The chain carries TRBV9 and TRBJ2-1; tentative D call: TRBD2 (6 bases). This CDR3 contains 17 residues. Trimming took off 0 bases at V and 0 bases at J, with 13 bases between the two ends. The germline V gene has CDR1 SGDLS and CDR2 YYNGEE. The CDR3 DNA is TGTGCCAGCAGCGTAGCTGATGGGGGGTCCTCCTACAATGAGCAGTTCTTC. Amino acids: CASSVADGGSSYNEQFF.

The chain recombines TRBV7-2 with TRBJ1-2; D gene uncertain. V lost 5 bases to trimming and J lost 2 bases, with 9 bases between them. The CDR3 length is 13 residues. Germline V CDR1 and CDR2: SGHTA, FQGNSA. The CDR3 reads CASSPEGNYGYTF. The CDR3 bases are TGTGCCAGCAGCCCCGAAGGGAACTATGGCTACACCTTC.